Shown below are 27 T cell receptor beta chains from a single sample sequenced in a study of T cell responses to AZD1222 COVID-19 vaccine. Assay: immunoSEQ multiplex PCR; the TCRdb copy retains only in-frame clones and omits some. Of 150,000 to 200,000 clones listed, approximately 90% are singletons. The material sequenced was peripheral blood, taken on day 0 of AZD1222 vaccination. The source of these receptors is an adult in good health.

This CDR3 is CASSLVGSSYNEQFF. The DNA for the CDR3 is TGTGCCAGCAGCTTAGTGGGAAGCTCCTACAATGAGCAGTTCTTC. The chain has TRBV11-2 and TRBJ2-1; D uncertain. V lost 1 base, J lost 0 bases, and 7 bases lay in between. The CDR3 length is 15 residues. Germline V gene sequence: CDR1 SGHAT, CDR2 FQNNGV.

This clone was detected many times. The chain couples TRBV6-4 to TRBJ2-6, with D unresolved. Per the germline V gene, CDR1 is MRHNA and CDR2 is SNTAGT. The CDR3 sequence is 14 residues long. Trimming shortened V by 2 bases and J by 0 bases, and 2 bases separated the two germline ends. The CDR3 loop is CASSDNSGANVLTF. CDR3 nucleotides: TGTGCCAGCAGTGACAACTCTGGGGCCAACGTCCTGACTTTC.

This chain links TRBV13 with TRBJ2-7; a possible D gene is TRBD1 (5 bases). The CDR3 spans 14 residues. V lost 0 bases to trimming and J lost 3 bases, with 9 bases between them. CDR1 is PRHDT and CDR2 is FYEKMQ in the germline V gene (reference sequence). The CDR3 nucleotides read TGTGCCAGCAGCTTAGGGGACAACCTCTACGAGCAGTACTTC. It is translated as CASSLGDNLYEQYF.

The genes are TRBV9 and TRBJ2-3, with 7 bases lining up with TRBD2. Germline loops: CDR1 SGDLS, CDR2 YYNGEE. Trimming took 3 bases from V and 1 from J; bases not matched to a gene: 8. The CDR3 runs 16 residues. The CDR3 DNA reads as TGTGCCAGCAGCGCCCCGTCAGCGGGACGCACAGATACGCAGTATTTT. Its translation: CASSAPSAGRTDTQYF.

J is TRBJ1-4 and V is TRBV3-1 (or the pseudogene TRBV3-2); no reliable D call. The ends were cut back, 1 base at V and 8 bases at J, with 23 bases in the middle. This CDR3 spans 18 amino acids. In germline, CDR1 is LGHDT, CDR2 YNNKEL (reference sequence). The CDR3 reads CASSQVSQRSEAREKLFF. CDR3 nucleotide sequence: TGTGCCAGCAGCCAAGTTTCTCAACGCTCAGAGGCCCGAGAAAAACTGTTTTTT.

In its sample, this clone was seen once. The chain uses TRBV9 and TRBJ2-7, with 7 nucleotides matching TRBD1. V trimming: 3 bases; J trimming: 3 bases; junction bases outside the gene matches: 6. Germline V gives CDR1 SGDLS, CDR2 YYNGEE. This CDR3 is built from 14 residues. The CDR3 DNA follows: TGTGCCAGCAGCGCGCCCGGGACAGACTACGAGCAGTACTTC. Its translation: CASSAPGTDYEQYF.

The table lists this clone with a few counts. This chain links TRBV19 with TRBJ1-5; 10 bases line up with TRBD1. This CDR3 is built from 17 residues. The germline V gene has CDR1 LNHDA and CDR2 SQIVND (reference sequence). V shed 3 bases and J 2 bases; nucleotides not matched to a gene: 7. CDR3 loop: CASSMGDRGRGNQPQHF. Here the CDR3 DNA reads TGTGCCAGTAGTATGGGGGACAGGGGCCGGGGCAATCAGCCCCAGCATTTT.

Written as DNA, the CDR3 is TGTGCCAGCAGCCCACCCGAGTTGGGACTAGCGGGCAACGAGCAGTTCTTC. This codes for CASSPPELGLAGNEQFF. The rearrangement links TRBV11-3 to TRBJ2-1, with TRBD2 matching over 12 bases. The CDR3 covers 17 residues. Germline CDR1 reads SGHNT; CDR2 reads YENEEA. The V and J ends lost 5 bases and 10 bases, in that order; junction bases with no gene match: 15.

The V call is TRBV10-3, the J call TRBJ1-3; perhaps TRBD1 as D (6 bases). Germline V lookup: CDR1 ENHRY, CDR2 SYGVKD. The V end was cut by 3 bases, the J end by 2 bases, with 11 bases between. The CDR3 totals 15 residues. CDR3 sequence reads: CAISEQGVPGNTIYF. CDR3 coding DNA: TGTGCCATCAGTGAACAGGGTGTCCCTGGAAACACCATATATTTT.

The rearrangement links TRBV29-1 to TRBJ2-3; 7 bases fit TRBD2. V gave up 6 bases and J gave up 2 bases; unmatched junction bases: 5. This CDR3 comprises 13 residues. Germline assignment: CDR1 SQVTM and CDR2 ANQGSEA. CDR3 region: CSVAGTTTDTQYF. The CDR3 coding sequence is TGCAGCGTCGCCGGGACTACCACAGATACGCAGTATTTT.

V is TRBV13 and J is TRBJ2-7; the match to TRBD2 covers 7 bases. Germline values: CDR1 PRHDT, CDR2 FYEKMQ (reference sequence). The CDR3 contains 14 residues. The J segment lost 2 bases and the V segment lost 0 bases, leaving 1 base of the junction unmatched. The CDR3 sequence: CASSLGRGAYEQYF. Written as DNA, the CDR3 is TGTGCCAGCAGCTTAGGTCGGGGGGCCTACGAGCAGTACTTC.

The V call is TRBV4-1, the J call TRBJ1-4; D not certain. The CDR3 covers 15 residues. Germline V gives CDR1 MGHRA, CDR2 YSYEKL. V gave up 4 bases and J gave up 8 bases, with 17 bases separating them. The CDR3 loop reads CASSLQTHLEEKLFF. The CDR3 coding sequence is TGCGCCAGCAGCCTACAGACTCACCTGGAGGAAAAACTGTTTTTT.

The CDR3 protein is CASSQDRSPISYEQYF. The CDR3, as DNA: TGTGCCAGCAGCCAAGATAGGTCTCCAATCTCGTACGAGCAGTACTTC. The V gene is TRBV14, the J gene TRBJ2-7; the D is unclear. The CDR3 extends over 16 amino acids. The V and J ends lost 0 bases and 4 bases respectively, with 16 bases between them. CDR1 is SGHDN, CDR2 FVKESK, per germline.

This clone was counted once. J is TRBJ2-5 and V is TRBV5-8; TRBD1 matches at 10 bases. This CDR3 has 16 residues. Per germline, CDR1 SGHTS and CDR2 YDEGEE. V trimming: 4 bases; J trimming: 1 base; junction bases outside the gene matches: 7. CDR3 residues: CASSRGTGAIQETQYF. The CDR3 DNA reads TGTGCCAGCAGCCGGGGGACAGGGGCGATCCAAGAGACCCAGTACTTC.

This chain joins TRBV9 and TRBJ1-2; D is unclear. V gave up 1 base and J gave up 2 bases, with 12 bases separating them. The CDR3 sequence is 15 residues long. Germline lookup yields CDR1 SGDLS and CDR2 YYNGEE. The CDR3 DNA follows: TGTGCCAGCAGCGTAAATAGGGAAGCCAACTATGGCTACACCTTC. It encodes CASSVNREANYGYTF.

The sample holds one count of this clone. This chain uses TRBV30 with TRBJ2-5; 9 bases are shared with TRBD1. J gave up 2 bases and V 0 bases, and 7 bases lay outside the gene matches. Germline assignment: CDR1 GTSNPN and CDR2 SVGIG (reference sequence). This CDR3 is 16 amino acids long. The CDR3 region is CAWSVSRTGVQETQYF. CDR3 nucleotides: TGTGCCTGGAGTGTATCAAGGACAGGGGTACAAGAGACCCAGTACTTC.

This clone was recorded only once. The gene calls are TRBV10-3 and TRBJ2-2; D possibly corresponds to TRBD2 (5 bases). This CDR3 is built from 15 residues. The germline V and J ends were trimmed by 10 bases and 5 bases, with 20 bases remaining between them. CDR1 is ENHRY and CDR2 is SYGVKD in the germline V gene. The CDR3 is CATQRSEDPTGELFF. The DNA for the CDR3 is TGTGCCACCCAAAGATCGGAGGATCCGACCGGGGAGCTGTTTTTT.

This clone was seen a single time. The chain uses TRBV28 and TRBJ2-2; D is unresolved. Germline loops: CDR1 MDHEN, CDR2 SYDVKM. V was trimmed by 6 bases and J by 8 bases, leaving 16 bases between them. This CDR3 is built from 14 residues. The CDR3 region is CASRPSNPPGELFF. The CDR3 DNA is TGTGCCAGCAGGCCGTCCAACCCACCAGGGGAGCTGTTTTTT.

This clone was detected once. The V call is TRBV4-2, the J call TRBJ2-2; D call uncertain. The CDR3 is 16 residues long. The ends were cut back, 1 base at V and 0 bases at J, with 9 bases in the middle. CDR1 is LGHNA, CDR2 YNFKEQ, per germline. Written as DNA, the CDR3 is TGTGCCAGCAGCCAAGGTAAAGGGCCGAACACCGGGGAGCTGTTTTTT. This encodes CASSQGKGPNTGELFF.

The gene calls are TRBV19 and TRBJ1-5; no clear D gene. From germline, CDR1 is LNHDA and CDR2 SQIVND (reference sequence). The CDR3 spans 14 residues. Trimming took 3 bases from V and 1 from J, leaving 7 bases between them. CDR3 region: CASSILDSNQPQHF. CDR3 DNA: TGTGCCAGTAGTATTCTTGACAGCAATCAGCCCCAGCATTTT.

The chain carries TRBV19 and TRBJ1-3; D is ambiguous. CDR1 and CDR2 (germline): LNHDA, SQIVND (reference sequence). The V gene lost 8 bases and the J gene lost 1 base, with 9 bases spanning the gap. CDR3 length: 13 amino acids. The CDR3 is CASVEQSGNTIYF. DNA for the CDR3: TGTGCCAGTGTGGAACAGTCTGGAAACACCATATATTTT.

The genes are TRBV13 and TRBJ2-7, with 8 bases lining up with TRBD1. CDR1 and CDR2 (germline): PRHDT, FYEKMQ (reference sequence). Unmatched junction bases numbered 13, after V lost 1 base and J lost 5 bases. CDR3 length: 17 amino acids. CDR3 in DNA: TGTGCCAGCAGCTTAGAGGCCCACAGGGGGTTAATCGACGAGCAGTACGTC. It yields the protein CASSLEAHRGLIDEQYV.

The chain is built from TRBV6-5 and TRBJ2-7; 7 nucleotides agree with TRBD1. The CDR3 runs 13 residues. The trim removed 7 bases at V and 3 bases at J, leaving 6 bases unmatched. The V gene's germline CDR1 is MNHEY and CDR2 SVGAGI. The CDR3 sequence: CASNDREGYEQYF. In DNA, the CDR3 is TGTGCCAGCAACGACAGGGAAGGCTACGAGCAGTACTTC.

The chain joins TRBV7-2 to TRBJ2-7; D possibly corresponds to TRBD1 (6 bases). The CDR3 consists of 14 residues. Germline-derived CDR1 and CDR2 are SGHTA and FQGNSA. Trimming cost V 4 bases and J 3 bases, with 13 bases left between them. This chain's CDR3 is CASSSTGSNYEQYF. CDR3 nucleotides: TGTGCCAGCAGCTCTACAGGGTCAAACTACGAGCAGTACTTC.

The rearrangement joins TRBV6-5 to TRBJ1-2; TRBD1 might be the D (5 bases). V lost 6 bases to trimming and J lost 5 bases, with 13 bases between them. This CDR3 has 13 residues. Germline V gene data show CDR1 as MNHEY and CDR2 as SVGAGI. The CDR3 is CASSLGERYGYTF. In nucleotides, the CDR3 is TGTGCCAGCAGCCTAGGGGAGAGGTATGGCTACACCTTC.

V gene TRBV9 combines with J gene TRBJ2-3; 10 nucleotides align to TRBD2. With 4 bases clipped from V and 1 base from J, the junction kept 6 bases outside the gene matches. Germline V gives CDR1 SGDLS, CDR2 YYNGEE. This CDR3 spans 16 amino acids. In DNA, the CDR3 is TGTGCCAGCAGCCTTCAAACTAGCGGGGGCACAGATACGCAGTATTTT. It codes for CASSLQTSGGTDTQYF.

CDR3: CAWTATRGSYNEQFF. The CDR3 DNA reads as TGTGCCTGGACGGCAACGCGGGGGTCCTACAATGAGCAGTTCTTC. V and J are TRBV30 and TRBJ2-1; 7 bases map to TRBD2. The germline gives CDR1 GTSNPN, CDR2 SVGIG (reference sequence). This CDR3 has 15 residues. J was trimmed by 1 base and V by 4 bases; bases with no gene match: 7.